The rows below give T cell receptor beta chains drawn from one sample of a study of neurological immune-mediated disorders. TCRdb fed the 5' RACE reads into MiXCR, producing one record per CDR3 protein. The sample holds more than 95,000 distinct CDR3 sequences, less than 14% seen once. The sequenced material came from PBMCs. The origin of the receptors is a female donor with HTLV-1-associated myelopathy (HAM/TSP). Both conserved end residues are part of each CDR3. A D gene is named only where the DNA matches it firmly. Expanded clones are given a class, and other clones once, few, many or no size at all.

clone_size j_call cdr3_length v_call d_call cdr3_nt cdr3_aa
many TRBJ1-1 14 TRBV5-1 . TGCGCCAGCAGCCTACAGGGTAGTGGGACTGAAGCTTTCTTT CASSLQGSGTEAFF
many TRBJ2-7 15 TRBV21-1 . TGTGCCAGCAGCAAAGGTCACAGGTGCTCCTACGAGCAGTACTTC CASSKGHRCSYEQYF
many TRBJ2-7 16 TRBV18 . TGTGCCAGCTCATCCTTTCGCACAGCGCTGGTCCACGAGCAGTACTTC CASSSFRTALVHEQYF
many TRBJ2-4 16 TRBV20-1 . TGCAGTGCCAGACCAACAGGGACCCTAGCCAAAAACATTCAGTACTTC CSARPTGTLAKNIQYF
many TRBJ2-5 13 TRBV7-9 TRBD1 TGTGCCAGCAGACCAAGGGGGCCAGAGACCCAGTACTTC CASRPRGPETQYF
. TRBJ2-7 17 TRBV3-1 TRBD2 TGTGCCAGCAGCCGCCGAGGGACTAGCGGGGGCGGATACGAGCAGTACTTC CASSRRGTSGGGYEQYF
many TRBJ2-3 13 TRBV10-3 . TGTGCCATCGGACAGCCTGGAACAGATACGCAGTATTTT CAIGQPGTDTQYF
many TRBJ2-2 19 TRBV4-1 TRBD2 TGCGCCAGCAGCCAAGATGGACTAGCGGGGGGGCATCGCACCGGGGAGCTGTTTTTT CASSQDGLAGGHRTGELFF
many TRBJ1-4 14 TRBV28 . TGTGCCAGCAGTAAAATAAACAGCGGTGAAAAACTGTTTTTT CASSKINSGEKLFF
many TRBJ1-6 14 TRBV3-1 . TGTGCCAGCAGCCATCTGGGGCAAGGATCACCCCTCCACTTT CASSHLGQGSPLHF
many TRBJ2-2 15 TRBV20-1 TRBD2 TGCAGTGCTAGAGATCCGACTAGCTGGACCGGGGAGCTGTTTTTT CSARDPTSWTGELFF